The next 29 T cell receptor beta chains were all read from a single sample in a study of blood T cell repertoires in COVID-19. Assay: immunoSEQ multiplex PCR; the TCRdb copy retains only in-frame clones and omits some. This table has roughly 230,000 clones, over 75% appearing once. Material for sequencing was peripheral blood. These receptors were taken from a human donor in a cohort sampled during active COVID-19.

This clone turned up a few times. The V call is TRBV7-9, the J call TRBJ1-5; D gene ambiguous. The CDR3 loop spans 13 amino acids. Germline V lookup: CDR1 SEHNR, CDR2 FQNEAQ (reference sequence). Deletions cut 1 base from V and 6 bases from J, with 7 bases between. CDR3 protein: CASSLGTFQPQHF. The CDR3, as DNA: TGTGCCAGCAGCTTAGGAACTTTTCAGCCCCAGCATTTT.

The chain is built from TRBV6-2 or TRBV6-3 and TRBJ1-5; TRBD1 aligns across 7 bases. The CDR3 covers 16 residues. CDR1 is MNHEY and CDR2 is SVGEGT in the germline V gene. After removal of 2 bases from V and 3 bases from J, the junction contained 7 bases not matched to a gene. The DNA for the CDR3 is TGTGCCAGCAGTTACACCCCCGGACAGGACAATCAGCCCCAGCATTTT. Amino acid sequence: CASSYTPGQDNQPQHF.

This chain uses TRBV7-2 with TRBJ2-5; 9 bases line up with TRBD1. The CDR3 length is 17 residues. Germline assignment: CDR1 SGHTA and CDR2 FQGNSA. Trimming at V came to 5 bases and at J to 4 bases, leaving 14 bases not matched to a gene. The CDR3 is CASSDNPITTGGETQYF. The CDR3 DNA reads as TGTGCCAGCAGCGATAACCCCATCACGACAGGGGGAGAGACCCAGTACTTC.

The V gene is TRBV7-2, the J gene TRBJ2-2; 8 bases line up with TRBD2. J gave up 2 bases and V 10 bases, and 18 bases lay outside the gene matches. Germline V gene sequence: CDR1 SGHTA, CDR2 FQGNSA. CDR3 size: 18 residues. The CDR3, as DNA: TGTGCCACCCCACCTTGGGGTAGCGGGGTCCCAAACACCGGGGAGCTGTTTTTT. Residues: CATPPWGSGVPNTGELFF.

The chain employs TRBV6-2 or TRBV6-3 and TRBJ1-5; tentative D call: TRBD1 (6 bases). Trimming left V 2 bases short and J 1 base short, with 6 bases between. Germline CDR1 is MNHEY and CDR2 is SVGEGT. This CDR3 contains 14 residues. The CDR3 region is CASSYTGSNQPQHF. The DNA of the CDR3 is TGTGCCAGCAGTTACACAGGGAGCAATCAGCCCCAGCATTTT.

This clone was detected a few times. V usage is TRBV18 and J usage is TRBJ2-7; weak D call: TRBD2 (5 bases). CDR1 is KGHSH and CDR2 is LQKENI in the germline V gene. Trimming removed 2 bases at V and 3 bases at J, with 14 bases between. This CDR3 contains 15 residues. The CDR3 here is CASSPRTPRDYEQYF. The CDR3 DNA sequence: TGTGCCAGCTCACCAAGGACCCCGAGGGACTACGAGCAGTACTTC.

The genes are TRBV5-6 and TRBJ1-2, with D possibly being TRBD1 (5 bases). The ends were cut back, 0 bases at V and 4 bases at J, with 13 bases in the middle. The length of the CDR3 is 15 residues. The germline CDR1 and CDR2 sequences are SGHDT and YYEEEE. CDR3 in DNA: TGTGCCAGCAGCTTGGGGGGGACTCACCCCTATGGCTACACCTTC. This encodes CASSLGGTHPYGYTF.

The chain is built from TRBV11-2 and TRBJ1-6; tentative D call: TRBD1 (5 bases). V lost 4 bases to trimming and J lost 6 bases, with 16 bases between them. The CDR3 runs 16 residues. CDR1 is SGHAT and CDR2 is FQNNGV in the germline V gene. For the CDR3, the DNA is TGTGCCAGCAGCTCGCGACAGACGACCTTTAATTCACCCCTCCACTTT. It codes for CASSSRQTTFNSPLHF.

The chain carries TRBV19 and TRBJ2-3, with TRBD1 identical over 8 bases. The CDR3 covers 14 residues. The germline V gene encodes CDR1 LNHDA and CDR2 SQIVND (reference sequence). V dropped 7 bases and J dropped 2; count of bases not matched to a gene: 5. This chain's CDR3 is CASTDRGITDTQYF. CDR3 bases: TGTGCCAGTACCGACAGGGGCATCACAGATACGCAGTATTTT.

Details on this clone: Other DNA sequences from this sample encode an identical CDR3 as well. The CDR3 nucleotides read TGTGCCAGTAGCGGGACTAGCGGATACAATGAGCAGTTCTTC. Translation: CASSGTSGYNEQFF. The chain carries TRBV19 and TRBJ2-1; 11 bases fit TRBD2. The germline CDR1 and CDR2 sequences are LNHDA and SQIVND (reference sequence). There are 14 residues in the CDR3. V lost 6 bases to trimming and J lost 4 bases; unmatched junction nucleotides: 2.

The chain is built from TRBV10-3 and TRBJ1-1; TRBD1 matches at 9 bases. The CDR3 consists of 14 residues. Germline V CDR1 and CDR2: ENHRY, SYGVKD. The V segment lost 6 bases and the J segment 1 base; nucleotides outside the gene matches: 3. This CDR3 is CAIRTGQGNTEAFF. The DNA of the CDR3 is TGTGCCATCAGAACGGGACAGGGGAACACTGAAGCTTTCTTT.

The chain carries TRBV30 and TRBJ1-2; TRBD1 matches 10 bases. Germline loops: CDR1 GTSNPN, CDR2 SVGIG (reference sequence). The CDR3 is 15 residues long. J was trimmed by 6 bases and V by 5 bases; bases with no gene match: 12. CDR3 residues: CAWALTGGYVDGYTF. As DNA, the CDR3 is TGTGCCTGGGCCTTGACAGGGGGCTATGTCGATGGCTACACCTTC.

This clone was seen a single time. The rearrangement joins TRBV28 to TRBJ1-5; D not certain. Per germline, CDR1 MDHEN and CDR2 SYDVKM. Deletions cut 6 bases from V and 3 bases from J, with 9 bases between. This CDR3 is 13 amino acids long. The CDR3: CASRGQANQPQHF. The CDR3 DNA is TGTGCCAGCAGAGGTCAGGCCAATCAGCCCCAGCATTTT.

V and J are TRBV6-6 and TRBJ2-5; D remains unclear. Germline CDR1 and CDR2: MNHNY and SVGAGI (reference sequence). Trimming removed 0 bases at V and 7 bases at J, with 6 bases between. The CDR3 runs to 12 residues. The CDR3 region is CASSYSPGTQYF. The CDR3 DNA reads TGTGCCAGCAGTTACTCCCCAGGGACCCAGTACTTC.

As to this clone: Different DNA sequences within this sample yield the same CDR3. The gene calls are TRBV5-4 and TRBJ2-7; 7 positions match TRBD1. V shed 0 bases and J 3 bases; nucleotides not matched to a gene: 3. This CDR3 is built from 14 residues. The germline CDR1 and CDR2 sequences are SGHNT and YYREEE (reference sequence). CDR3 nucleotides: TGTGCCAGCAGCTTGGACAGGGGTAGCTACGAGCAGTACTTC. Protein product: CASSLDRGSYEQYF. Variable domain in full (rest from reference TRBV5-4 and TRBJ2-7): ETGVTQSPTHLIKTRGQQVTLRCSSQSGHNTVSWYQQALGQGPQFIFQYYREEENGRGNFPPRFSGLQFPNYSSELNVNALELDDSALYLCASSLDRGSYEQYFGPGTRLTVT.

The chain combines TRBV12-3 or TRBV12-4 with TRBJ2-5; 7 bases line up with TRBD2. The CDR3 is made up of 13 amino acids. V lost 5 bases and J lost 7; bases outside the gene matches: 7. CDR3 in amino acids: CASSVGLGATQYF. CDR3 coding DNA: TGTGCCAGCAGTGTAGGACTAGGAGCGACCCAGTACTTC.

This clone showed up just once. The chain combines TRBV4-3 with TRBJ2-7, with D perhaps TRBD1 (5 bases). Trimming shortened V by 0 bases and J by 3 bases, and 12 bases separated the two germline ends. CDR3 length equals 15 residues. The V gene's germline CDR1 is LGHNA and CDR2 YSLEER. The CDR3 DNA reads as TGCGCCAGCAGCCAAGATCAAGACAGTTTCTACGAGCAGTACTTC. It translates to CASSQDQDSFYEQYF.

This rearrangement joins TRBV15 to TRBJ2-3; no clear D gene. This CDR3 spans 13 amino acids. Germline assignment: CDR1 LNHNV and CDR2 YYDKDF (reference sequence). Deletions cut 4 bases from V and 0 bases from J, with 5 bases between. The CDR3 coding sequence is TGTGCCACCAGCACCCCGAGCACAGATACGCAGTATTTT. It yields the protein CATSTPSTDTQYF.

The chain combines TRBV11-3 with TRBJ2-3; D ambiguous. This CDR3 contains 14 residues. V lost 4 bases and J lost 1, with 9 bases in between. Germline CDR1 SGHNT, CDR2 YENEEA. CDR3 bases: TGTGCCAGCAGCTCAGATTCGGGCACAGATACGCAGTATTTT. This codes for CASSSDSGTDTQYF.

This sequence joins TRBV27 and TRBJ2-1, with 7 positions matching TRBD2. The CDR3 runs to 15 residues. Germline CDR1 MNHEY, CDR2 SMNVEV (reference sequence). Losses at the gene ends were 6 bases for V and 3 bases for J; bases not matched to a gene: 8. The CDR3 spells CASSSGGSSYNEQFF. The CDR3 DNA is TGTGCCAGCAGCTCGGGAGGCTCTAGCTACAATGAGCAGTTCTTC.

V is TRBV3-1 (or the pseudogene TRBV3-2) and J is TRBJ2-7; D is perhaps TRBD2 (6 bases). Trimming took off 6 bases at V and 9 bases at J, with 27 bases between the two ends. The CDR3 loop spans 16 amino acids. CDR1 and CDR2 from the germline V gene are LGHDT and YNNKEL (reference sequence). CDR3 sequence (DNA): TGTGCCAGCAGAGCTCAGGGCGGCGTAGCGCTTAGCGGGCAGTACTTC. This encodes CASRAQGGVALSGQYF.

The J gene is TRBJ2-7, the V gene TRBV11-1; TRBD2 matches at 10 bases. Germline-derived CDR1 and CDR2 are SGHAT and FQDESV (reference sequence). This CDR3 comprises 16 residues. Unmatched junction bases numbered 6, after V lost 1 base and J lost 3 bases. CDR3 DNA: TGTGCCAGCAGCTTAGTCCCTAGCGGGAGAGGCTACGAGCAGTACTTC. As protein: CASSLVPSGRGYEQYF.

This clone came up a few times. CDR3: CASSPSQGATNYGYTF. DNA of the CDR3: TGTGCCAGCAGTCCCTCACAGGGGGCGACGAACTATGGCTACACCTTC. The rearrangement links TRBV27 to TRBJ1-2; TRBD1 aligns across 9 bases. CDR1 and CDR2 from the germline V gene are MNHEY and SMNVEV (reference sequence). J lost 2 bases, V lost 5 bases, and 9 bases had no gene match. This CDR3 region has 16 residues.

The V and J genes are TRBV24-1 and TRBJ1-1; a weak D match, TRBD1 (6 bases). V dropped 4 bases and J dropped 5 bases, with 13 bases sitting between them. The CDR3 consists of 14 residues. Germline V lookup: CDR1 KGHDR, CDR2 SFDVKD. CDR3 DNA sequence: TGTGCCACCAGTGAGAACAGGGAAATGACTGAAGCTTTCTTT. This encodes CATSENREMTEAFF.

The chain employs TRBV3-1 (or the pseudogene TRBV3-2) and TRBJ2-7, with 16 positions matching TRBD2. Per germline, CDR1 LGHDT and CDR2 YNNKEL (reference sequence). The CDR3 runs 17 residues. V shed 3 bases and J 7 bases; nucleotides not matched to a gene: 9. In nucleotides, the CDR3 is TGTGCCAGCAGCCATGTGGGACTAGCGGGAGGGCAGGAAGAGCAGTACTTC. Amino acids: CASSHVGLAGGQEEQYF.

This clone came up once. The CDR3 here is CASSLSNNEQYF. The CDR3 nucleotides are TGTGCCAGCAGCTTATCTAATAACGAGCAGTACTTC. The gene calls are TRBV13 and TRBJ2-7, with D hard to call. The CDR3 spans 12 residues. Trimming took off 2 bases at V and 5 bases at J, with 7 bases between the two ends. Germline CDR1 is PRHDT and CDR2 is FYEKMQ (reference sequence).

The CDR3 nucleotides are TGTGCCAGCAGCCTACAGGGGCGACCTAACTATGGCTACACCTTC. This encodes CASSLQGRPNYGYTF. The V call is TRBV6-5, the J call TRBJ1-2, with 7 bases aligning to TRBD1. CDR1 and CDR2 (germline): MNHEY, SVGAGI. The CDR3 extends over 15 amino acids. V lost 6 bases, J lost 0 bases, and 7 bases stayed unmatched.

This clone showed up just a few times. This sequence joins TRBV5-1 and TRBJ2-7; 10 bases agree with TRBD2. V trimming: 0 bases; J trimming: 6 bases; junction bases outside the gene matches: 3. This CDR3 region has 14 residues. Germline V gene sequence: CDR1 SGHRS, CDR2 YFSETQ. In nucleotides, the CDR3 is TGCGCCAGCAGCTTGGAACTAGCGGGACGCGAGCAGTACTTC. Its protein is CASSLELAGREQYF.

The chain employs TRBV30 and TRBJ2-3; 8 bases fit TRBD2. This CDR3 spans 16 amino acids. Germline loops: CDR1 GTSNPN, CDR2 SVGIG (reference sequence). V was pared by 3 bases and J by 3 bases, with 11 bases of the junction left unmatched. In DNA form, the CDR3 reads TGTGCCTGGAGGGAAGCGGGAGCGGTTTATACAGATACGCAGTATTTT. This translates into CAWREAGAVYTDTQYF.